Each of the 25 T cell receptor beta chains below was sequenced from the same sample in a study of blood T cell repertoires in COVID-19. Profiling relied on immunoSEQ multiplex PCR, and the TCRdb table lists in-frame clones only, not all of them. The table lists 500,000 to 600,000 clones, roughly 89% of them singletons, with less than 9% in the top ten. Sequenced material: peripheral blood. The origin of the receptors is a woman in her fifties or sixties with COVID-19, enrolled during active disease.

This chain joins TRBV5-1 and TRBJ2-2, with 8 bases that match TRBD1. V lost 5 bases, J lost 5 bases, and 14 bases stayed unmatched. The germline V gene has CDR1 SGHRS and CDR2 YFSETQ. CDR3 length equals 17 residues. CDR3: CASRRTGRRGETGELFF. CDR3 in DNA: TGCGCCAGCAGGCGGACAGGGCGCCGGGGAGAGACCGGGGAGCTGTTTTTT.

The chain recombines TRBV7-2 with TRBJ1-5; TRBD1 is a possible D gene (5 bases). The CDR3 runs to 16 residues. Germline CDR1 and CDR2: SGHTA and FQGNSA. Trimming took off 5 bases at V and 8 bases at J, with 22 bases between the two ends. This CDR3 reads CASSPTADTRTKPQHF. The CDR3 bases are TGTGCCAGCAGCCCGACCGCGGACACCCGAACAAAGCCCCAGCATTTT.

V gene TRBV6-5 combines with J gene TRBJ1-5, with D possibly matching TRBD1 (6 bases). This CDR3 comprises 13 residues. From germline, CDR1 is MNHEY and CDR2 SVGAGI. V was pared by 2 bases and J by 5 bases, with 7 bases between. This CDR3 reads CASSYHRDQPQHF. The CDR3 coding sequence is TGTGCCAGCAGTTACCACAGGGATCAGCCCCAGCATTTT.

Only one count was recorded for this clone. J is TRBJ2-5 and V is TRBV28, with 10 bases fitting TRBD2. Unmatched junction bases numbered 4, after V lost 6 bases and J lost 9 bases. CDR3 length equals 12 residues. Germline CDR1 MDHEN, CDR2 SYDVKM. DNA for the CDR3: TGTGCCAGCAGCCTAGCGGGGGAGGCCCAGTACTTC. It is translated as CASSLAGEAQYF.

The genes are TRBV29-1 and TRBJ1-1; 8 positions agree with TRBD1. CDR1 and CDR2 (germline): SQVTM, ANQGSEA. Germline trimming cut 7 bases from V and 5 bases from J; bases unmatched to any gene: 18. The CDR3 covers 16 residues. This CDR3 is CSASTHRGTGATEAFF. The CDR3 region has the DNA TGCAGCGCCTCTACCCACAGGGGGACGGGAGCGACTGAAGCTTTCTTT.

The chain links TRBV27 to TRBJ2-3, with D unresolved. The CDR3 spans 14 residues. Per germline, CDR1 MNHEY and CDR2 SMNVEV (reference sequence). Trimming cost V 6 bases and J 0 bases, with 10 bases left between them. The CDR3 loop is CASSHLASTDTQYF. The CDR3 region has the DNA TGTGCCAGCAGCCACCTGGCTAGCACAGATACGCAGTATTTT.

The rearrangement uses TRBV24-1 and TRBJ2-5; 8 bases match TRBD2. This CDR3 is 16 amino acids long. The V segment lost 4 bases and the J segment 2 bases; nucleotides outside the gene matches: 8. Germline V gene sequence: CDR1 KGHDR, CDR2 SFDVKD. The CDR3 bases are TGTGCCACCAGTGACTACCACGGGGGGGGACAAGAGACCCAGTACTTC. Translated: CATSDYHGGGQETQYF.

The chain combines TRBV10-2 with TRBJ2-1; TRBD2 aligns across 9 bases. Germline V CDR1 and CDR2: WSHSY, SAAADI. The V gene end was trimmed by 7 bases and the J gene end by 0 bases; junction bases not matched to a gene: 10. The CDR3 covers 17 residues. The CDR3 spells CASKQAGGHSSYNEQFF. The CDR3 DNA is TGCGCCAGCAAGCAAGCGGGGGGCCATAGCTCCTACAATGAGCAGTTCTTC.

The CDR3 spells CASSPRVGGNEQFF. CDR3 bases: TGTGCCAGCAGCCCTCGCGTGGGGGGGAATGAGCAGTTCTTC. This chain uses TRBV5-6 with TRBJ2-1; 7 bases are shared with TRBD2. Per germline, CDR1 SGHDT and CDR2 YYEEEE. Unmatched junction bases numbered 8, after V lost 4 bases and J lost 7 bases. The CDR3 is 14 residues long.

V is TRBV28 and J is TRBJ1-6, with 7 bases matching TRBD1. CDR1 is MDHEN, CDR2 SYDVKM, per germline. The CDR3 is made up of 15 amino acids. Trimming removed 5 bases from V and 7 bases from J; junction bases left unmatched: 8. The CDR3 spells CASSTRQGYNSPLHF. In nucleotides, the CDR3 is TGTGCCAGCAGTACCAGACAGGGTTACAATTCACCCCTCCACTTT.

The V and J genes are TRBV30 and TRBJ1-2; D ambiguous. The CDR3 consists of 12 residues. The V end lost 1 base, the J end lost 2 bases, and 5 bases lay between the germline ends. Germline V gene sequence: CDR1 GTSNPN, CDR2 SVGIG (reference sequence). CDR3 protein: CAWSATNYGYTF. The CDR3 DNA reads as TGTGCCTGGAGTGCTACGAACTATGGCTACACCTTC.

The V and J genes are TRBV5-1 and TRBJ2-3; TRBD2 aligns across 7 bases. The germline V gene encodes CDR1 SGHRS and CDR2 YFSETQ. This CDR3 is built from 15 residues. J gave up 3 bases and V 0 bases, and 4 bases lay outside the gene matches. The CDR3 nucleotides read TGCGCCAGCAGCTTGGATCTGGGAGGGACAGATACGCAGTATTTT. Its translation: CASSLDLGGTDTQYF.

This chain joins TRBV7-9 and TRBJ1-5, with D maybe TRBD1 (5 bases). The V end was cut by 0 bases, the J end by 4 bases, with 7 bases between. Germline CDR1 SEHNR, CDR2 FQNEAQ (reference sequence). The CDR3 runs 14 residues. For the CDR3, the DNA is TGTGCCAGCAGCTTAGCAGGGACTAATCAGCCCCAGCATTTT. It is translated as CASSLAGTNQPQHF.

V and J are TRBV4-2 and TRBJ1-2, with D unclear. Trimming cost V 1 base and J 5 bases, with 14 bases left between them. CDR1 is LGHNA and CDR2 is YNFKEQ in the germline V gene. This CDR3 contains 15 residues. CDR3: CASSQGTAVEYGYTF. The CDR3 coding sequence is TGTGCCAGCAGCCAAGGAACCGCCGTAGAATATGGCTACACCTTC.

The chain employs TRBV3-1 (or the pseudogene TRBV3-2) and TRBJ1-1; a possible D gene is TRBD1 (5 bases). The CDR3 covers 13 residues. Germline CDR1 LGHDT, CDR2 YNNKEL (reference sequence). V gave up 1 base and J gave up 5 bases, with 8 bases separating them. DNA of the CDR3: TGTGCCAGCAGCCAAGCGGGGGTGACTGAAGCTTTCTTT. It translates to CASSQAGVTEAFF.

V and J are TRBV4-1 and TRBJ2-7; a weak D match, TRBD1 (6 bases). Germline V gene lookup returns CDR1 MGHRA and CDR2 YSYEKL. Trimming removed 0 bases at V and 4 bases at J, with 13 bases between. The CDR3 is 15 amino acids. The CDR3 region is CASSQEETGPYEQYF. In DNA form, the CDR3 reads TGCGCCAGCAGCCAAGAGGAGACAGGACCTTACGAGCAGTACTTC.

The chain employs TRBV28 and TRBJ1-3; TRBD1 agrees at 11 bases. J was trimmed by 0 bases and V by 2 bases; bases with no gene match: 6. The germline gives CDR1 MDHEN, CDR2 SYDVKM. The CDR3 consists of 18 residues. Here the CDR3 DNA reads TGTGCCAGCAGTTTAGGAGGACAGGGGGCCATCTCTGGAAACACCATATATTTT. Protein: CASSLGGQGAISGNTIYF.

The chain joins TRBV6-6 to TRBJ1-1, with D perhaps matching TRBD1 (5 bases). The CDR3 runs to 14 residues. The germline gives CDR1 MNHNY, CDR2 SVGAGI (reference sequence). The V and J ends lost 0 bases and 4 bases respectively, with 9 bases between them. The CDR3 bases are TGTGCCAGCAGTTACTCAGGGGTTTCCACTGAAGCTTTCTTT. It yields the protein CASSYSGVSTEAFF.

This clone was seen only a few times. V gene TRBV6-5 combines with J gene TRBJ2-5; 12 bases fit TRBD2. V gave up 2 bases and J gave up 4 bases; unmatched junction bases: 2. This CDR3 contains 15 residues. Germline-derived CDR1 and CDR2 are MNHEY and SVGAGI. The DNA for the CDR3 is TGTGCCAGCAGTTACCTAGCGGGGGGGAGAGAGACCCAGTACTTC. This translates into CASSYLAGGRETQYF.

This clone has only one observation. V usage is TRBV5-6 and J usage is TRBJ1-2; 7 bases are shared with TRBD1. CDR3 length equals 13 residues. Germline-derived CDR1 and CDR2 are SGHDT and YYEEEE. J gave up 5 bases and V 4 bases, and 5 bases lay outside the gene matches. Here the CDR3 DNA reads TGTGCCAGCAGCCCTGGACAGGTATATGGCTACACCTTC. Translation gives CASSPGQVYGYTF.

Details on this clone: This sample also contains other DNA sequences that code for the same CDR3. The chain joins TRBV6-6 to TRBJ2-7; TRBD1 agrees at 7 bases. V lost 0 bases and J lost 0; bases outside the gene matches: 5. This CDR3 spans 16 amino acids. Germline V gives CDR1 MNHNY, CDR2 SVGAGI (reference sequence). The CDR3 here is CASSYSRQGSSYEQYF. The DNA of the CDR3 is TGTGCCAGCAGTTACTCCCGACAGGGAAGCTCCTACGAGCAGTACTTC.

This clone occurred once. The DNA for the CDR3 is TGCGCCAGCAGGGGTTCCGGGGGTAGGGCTGAAGCTTTCTTT. This sequence encodes CASRGSGGRAEAFF. The rearrangement links TRBV5-1 to TRBJ1-1; D perhaps matches TRBD1 (5 bases). Per the germline V gene, CDR1 is SGHRS and CDR2 is YFSETQ. The V end lost 5 bases, the J end lost 6 bases, and 17 bases lay between the germline ends. CDR3 size: 14 residues. Drawing the rest from reference TRBV5-1 and TRBJ1-1, the complete variable domain is KAGVTQTPRYLIKTRGQQVTLSCSPISGHRSVSWYQQTPGQGLQFLFEYFSETQRNKGNFPGRFSGRQFSNSRSEMNVSTLELGDSALYLCASRGSGGRAEAFFGQGTRLTVV.

This clone has just one count. The rearrangement links TRBV19 to TRBJ1-6; 7 bases align to TRBD1. The V gene end was trimmed by 6 bases and the J gene end by 6 bases; junction bases not matched to a gene: 11. The germline gives CDR1 LNHDA, CDR2 SQIVND (reference sequence). The CDR3 spans 16 residues. The CDR3 spells CASSRRWAGGNSPLHF. CDR3 DNA: TGTGCCAGTAGCAGACGATGGGCAGGGGGTAATTCACCCCTCCACTTT. The full variable domain, in which reference TRBV19 and TRBJ1-6 provide the parts outside the CDR3, is DGGITQSPKYLFRKEGQNVTLSCEQNLNHDAMYWYRQDPGQGLRLIYYSQIVNDFQKGDIAEGYSVSREKKESFPLTVTSAQKNPTAFYLCASSRRWAGGNSPLHFGNGTRLTVT.

In nucleotides, the CDR3 is TGTGCCTGGAGTACAGGGGGAGACTCACCCCTCCACTTT. Its translation is CAWSTGGDSPLHF. The chain links TRBV30 to TRBJ1-6, with 8 nucleotides matching TRBD1. V lost 2 bases, J lost 10 bases, and 4 bases stayed unmatched. This CDR3 has 13 residues. The germline V gene has CDR1 GTSNPN and CDR2 SVGIG (reference sequence). The whole variable domain, remainder taken from reference TRBV30 and TRBJ1-6, is SQTIHQWPATLVQPVGSPLSLECTVEGTSNPNLYWYRQAAGRGLQLLFYSVGIGQISSEVPQNLSASRPQDRQFILSSKKLLLSDSGFYLCAWSTGGDSPLHFGNGTRLTVT.

This chain connects TRBV9 to TRBJ2-3; D unresolved. The CDR3 spans 14 residues. V was trimmed by 0 bases and J by 0 bases, leaving 5 bases between them. Germline V CDR1 and CDR2: SGDLS, YYNGEE. The chain's CDR3 is CASSVGGSTDTQYF. The CDR3 DNA follows: TGTGCCAGCAGCGTAGGTGGCAGCACAGATACGCAGTATTTT. The variable domain in full, completed from reference TRBV9 and TRBJ2-3, reads DSGVTQTPKHLITATGQRVTLRCSPRSGDLSVYWYQQSLDQGLQFLIQYYNGEERAKGNILERFSAQQFPDLHSELNLSSLELGDSALYFCASSVGGSTDTQYFGPGTRLTVL.